Below, 5 T cell receptor beta chains from the same sample are listed, as sequenced in a study of OX40 agonist ivuxolimab in advanced cancers. Some clones are missing from TCRdb's copy, which holds only in-frame ones; the method was immunoSEQ multiplex PCR. Of around 60,000 clones listed, around 74% were seen once; the top ten hold about a tenth. Here the sequenced sample was CD4+ or CD8+ T cells sorted from blood, taken in a trial of the OX40 agonist ivuxolimab. The receptors stem from an adult with an advanced solid tumor such as melanoma, head and neck, liver or kidney cancer.

The chain couples TRBV27 to TRBJ2-7; TRBD1 aligns across 7 bases. V shed 4 bases and J 3 bases; nucleotides not matched to a gene: 6. Per the germline V gene, CDR1 is MNHEY and CDR2 is SMNVEV (reference sequence). The CDR3 consists of 14 residues. The CDR3 DNA is TGTGCCAGCAGTTCCACGGACAGGTACTACGAGCAGTACTTC. It translates to CASSSTDRYYEQYF.

The V call is TRBV29-1, the J call TRBJ1-1; 7 bases fit TRBD1. Trimming at V came to 7 bases and at J to 3 bases, leaving 5 bases not matched to a gene. Germline CDR1 SQVTM, CDR2 ANQGSEA. The CDR3 has 12 residues. The CDR3 spells CSAWDSYTEAFF. CDR3 bases: TGCAGCGCCTGGGACAGCTACACTGAAGCTTTCTTT.

The DNA for the CDR3 is TGTGCCAGTAGTATAGCCGGTTGGCAGCCCCAGCATTTT. This gives the protein CASSIAGWQPQHF. This chain joins TRBV19 and TRBJ1-5; D is uncertain. The CDR3 contains 13 residues. The germline gives CDR1 LNHDA, CDR2 SQIVND (reference sequence). Trimming shortened V by 1 base and J by 7 bases, and 8 bases separated the two germline ends.

This chain uses TRBV5-5 with TRBJ2-4, with D possibly TRBD2 on 6 matching bases. V was clipped by 3 bases and J by 0 bases, with 10 bases between them. This CDR3 region has 15 residues. Germline values: CDR1 SGHKS, CDR2 YYEKEE (reference sequence). CDR3 DNA sequence: TGTGCCAGCAGCTCGGGAGAGCTAGCCAAAAACATTCAGTACTTC. It specifies CASSSGELAKNIQYF.

The chain has TRBV15 and TRBJ1-1; TRBD1 is a possible D gene (6 bases). The CDR3 runs 13 residues. V was trimmed by 3 bases and J by 4 bases, leaving 9 bases between them. Germline values: CDR1 LNHNV, CDR2 YYDKDF (reference sequence). The CDR3 DNA sequence: TGTGCCACCAGCAGCCTGACAGGCACTGAAGCTTTCTTT. Translation gives CATSSLTGTEAFF.